These 17 T cell receptor beta chains came from one sample sequenced in a study of PD-L1 blockade in urothelial cancer. Time point noted: peripheral blood 6 weeks after treatment start. TCRdb's table, derived via immunoSEQ multiplex PCR, lists solely in-frame clones and lacks some. Of under 85,000 clones listed, around 93% were seen once; the top ten hold 0.85% to 0.9%. The sample was PBMCs, taken around atezolizumab (anti-PD-L1) treatment. These receptors originate from a woman of 80 years or more with urothelial cancer.

This clone appeared once. The chain recombines TRBV6-5 with TRBJ2-3; 8 bases agree with TRBD1. V dropped 2 bases and J dropped 2; count of bases not matched to a gene: 3. The germline V gene has CDR1 MNHEY and CDR2 SVGAGI. This CDR3 region has 15 residues. CDR3 region: CASSYGQGATDTQYF. CDR3 nucleotide sequence: TGTGCCAGCAGTTACGGGCAGGGGGCCACAGATACGCAGTATTTT.

This clone came up once. The chain combines TRBV11-3 with TRBJ2-5, with D possibly TRBD1 on 6 matching bases. In germline, CDR1 is SGHNT, CDR2 YENEEA. CDR3 length: 13 residues. V was trimmed by 2 bases and J by 5 bases, leaving 9 bases between them. The CDR3 nucleotides read TGTGCCAGCAGCTTAAAAACAGGGGAGACCCAGTACTTC. Translated: CASSLKTGETQYF.

The chain joins TRBV5-1 to TRBJ2-5; 7 bases are shared with TRBD2. V gave up 4 bases and J gave up 5 bases; unmatched junction bases: 5. Germline V lookup: CDR1 SGHRS, CDR2 YFSETQ. The CDR3 totals 13 residues. The CDR3 coding sequence is TGCGCCAGCAGCATGGGGGGGGAGGAGACCCAGTACTTC. Translating it yields CASSMGGEETQYF.

The gene calls are TRBV28 and TRBJ2-2; 8 bases align to TRBD1. The germline V gene has CDR1 MDHEN and CDR2 SYDVKM. This CDR3 has 15 residues. The V gene end was trimmed by 7 bases and the J gene end by 6 bases; junction bases not matched to a gene: 10. As DNA, the CDR3 is TGTGCCAGCACCAGGAACGGACAGGGTTCCGGGGAGCTGTTTTTT. The encoded protein is CASTRNGQGSGELFF.

The chain joins TRBV7-8 to TRBJ2-1; 7 bases line up with TRBD2. Unmatched junction bases numbered 6, after V lost 6 bases and J lost 4 bases. Germline CDR1 is SGHVS and CDR2 is FQNEAQ. The CDR3 is 14 amino acids. CDR3 DNA sequence: TGTGCCAGCAGAACTAGCGCCTCGTACAATGAGCAGTTCTTC. Amino acid sequence: CASRTSASYNEQFF.

The V call is TRBV6-5, the J call TRBJ2-1, with 10 bases identical to TRBD2. This CDR3 has 13 residues. The germline CDR1 and CDR2 sequences are MNHEY and SVGAGI. Trimming at V came to 6 bases and at J to 9 bases, leaving 5 bases not matched to a gene. The CDR3 reads CASRNLAGVEQFF. The CDR3 DNA follows: TGTGCCAGCAGGAACCTAGCGGGAGTTGAGCAGTTCTTC.

The V call is TRBV7-8, the J call TRBJ1-1; D gene ambiguous. Germline V gene lookup returns CDR1 SGHVS and CDR2 FQNEAQ. V was cut by 1 base and J by 1 base, with 7 bases left in between. CDR3 length: 14 residues. The CDR3 loop reads CASSLGTANTEAFF. CDR3 in DNA: TGTGCCAGCAGCTTAGGTACAGCGAACACTGAAGCTTTCTTT.

The chain is built from TRBV4-1 and TRBJ2-3; 8 bases align to TRBD2. The CDR3 is 16 amino acids. V was clipped by 0 bases and J by 2 bases; unmatched bases: 4. The germline gives CDR1 MGHRA, CDR2 YSYEKL. The CDR3 here is CASSQDKRGSTDTQYF. CDR3 DNA sequence: TGCGCCAGCAGCCAAGATAAGCGGGGGTCCACAGATACGCAGTATTTT.

This chain connects TRBV5-5 to TRBJ1-1, with D tentatively TRBD1 (5 bases). The V and J ends lost 2 bases and 2 bases respectively, with 10 bases between them. The CDR3 extends over 14 amino acids. From germline, CDR1 is SGHKS and CDR2 YYEKEE (reference sequence). CDR3: CASSFTGENTEAFF. In nucleotides, the CDR3 is TGTGCCAGCAGCTTTACGGGGGAAAACACTGAAGCTTTCTTT.

This chain links TRBV12-5 with TRBJ2-1; 7 nucleotides agree with TRBD2. Trimming took 6 bases from V and 9 from J; bases not matched to a gene: 5. Germline lookup yields CDR1 LGHNT and CDR2 FRNRAP. The CDR3 extends over 12 amino acids. The CDR3 sequence is CASGVRESEQFF. The CDR3 region has the DNA TGTGCTAGTGGCGTGCGGGAGAGTGAGCAGTTCTTC.

V is TRBV19 and J is TRBJ2-2, with D unclear. The germline V gene has CDR1 LNHDA and CDR2 SQIVND (reference sequence). The CDR3 is 14 residues long. Trimming removed 1 base at V and 2 bases at J, with 5 bases between. The CDR3 region has the DNA TGTGCCAGTAGTATAGGAGTAAACACCGGGGAGCTGTTTTTT. This translates into CASSIGVNTGELFF.

The rearrangement joins TRBV7-9 to TRBJ1-1; D unclear. The germline CDR1 and CDR2 sequences are SEHNR and FQNEAQ (reference sequence). The V end lost 5 bases, the J end lost 5 bases, and 9 bases lay between the germline ends. The CDR3 runs to 12 residues. The CDR3 region has the DNA TGTGCCAGCAGCCCATCGGGGACTGAAGCTTTCTTT. Translation: CASSPSGTEAFF. The full variable domain, its missing parts supplied by reference TRBV7-9 and TRBJ1-1, is DTGVSQNPRHKITKRGQNVTFRCDPISEHNRLYWYRQTLGQGPEFLTYFQNEAQLEKSRLLSDRFSAERPKGSFSTLEIQRTEQGDSAMYLCASSPSGTEAFFGQGTRLTVV.

The gene calls are TRBV9 and TRBJ2-7, with 14 bases fitting TRBD2. CDR1 is SGDLS and CDR2 is YYNGEE in the germline V gene. The CDR3 sequence is 15 residues long. The trim removed 3 bases at V and 5 bases at J, leaving 4 bases unmatched. CDR3 sequence: CASSETSGRANEQYF. The CDR3 coding sequence is TGTGCCAGCAGCGAGACTAGCGGGAGGGCCAACGAGCAGTACTTC. Full variable domain (remainder filled in from reference TRBV9 and TRBJ2-7): DSGVTQTPKHLITATGQRVTLRCSPRSGDLSVYWYQQSLDQGLQFLIQYYNGEERAKGNILERFSAQQFPDLHSELNLSSLELGDSALYFCASSETSGRANEQYFGPGTRLTVT.

A few counts support this clone. The chain uses TRBV28 and TRBJ2-1; TRBD2 agrees at 11 bases. Trimming took 6 bases from V and 8 from J; bases not matched to a gene: 9. The CDR3 is made up of 15 amino acids. The germline CDR1 and CDR2 sequences are MDHEN and SYDVKM. The CDR3 nucleotides are TGTGCCAGCAGCAATAGCGGGAGGGCCGACTATGAGCAGTTCTTC. Translation: CASSNSGRADYEQFF. Looking up the rest from reference TRBV28 and TRBJ2-1 gives the full variable domain: DVKVTQSSRYLVKRTGEKVFLECVQDMDHENMFWYRQDPGLGLRLIYFSYDVKMKEKGDIPEGYSVSREKKERFSLILESASTNQTSMYLCASSNSGRADYEQFFGPGTRLTVL.

This clone was recorded once. A junction boundary mismatches the germline segment, possibly from a read error. The chain carries TRBV4-2 and TRBJ2-7; D is uncertain. The CDR3 spans 11 residues. Looked up from germline, CDR1 is LGHNA and CDR2 is YNFKEQ. The CDR3 is CASSQSHEQYF. Here the CDR3 DNA reads TGTGCCAGCAGCCAATCCCACGAGCAATACTTC.

The V gene is TRBV5-1, the J gene TRBJ1-1; 10 bases are a match to TRBD1. J gave up 3 bases and V 0 bases, and 5 bases lay outside the gene matches. The CDR3 has 16 amino acids. Germline lookup yields CDR1 SGHRS and CDR2 YFSETQ. CDR3 residues: CASSLGQGALDTEAFF. Written as DNA, the CDR3 is TGCGCCAGCAGCTTGGGACAGGGGGCCTTGGACACTGAAGCTTTCTTT.

The chain uses TRBV5-4 and TRBJ1-2, with 9 bases aligning to TRBD1. This CDR3 is built from 13 residues. The junction had 2 bases not matched to a gene; V was cut back by 4 bases and J by 4 bases. Germline V gene data show CDR1 as SGHNT and CDR2 as YYREEE (reference sequence). The DNA of the CDR3 is TGTGCCAGCAGCCCGGACAGGGGCTATGGCTACACCTTC. It yields the protein CASSPDRGYGYTF.